This T cell receptor beta chain was profiled in a study of T cell responses to AZD1222 COVID-19 vaccine. Study-wide background: Whether given at about 4 or about 12 weeks, second doses were pooled.

Study-wide points: Seropositive at baseline were only a handful of AZD1222 recipients.

CDR1 is KGHSH and CDR2 is LQKENI in the germline V gene. V trimming: 2 bases; J trimming: 0 bases; junction bases outside the gene matches: 1. This CDR3 comprises 15 residues. Note on this clone: The antigen is unknown. Other DNA sequences in the sample encode the same CDR3.

Libraries were prepared by immunoSEQ multiplex PCR; TCRdb keeps only in-frame clonotypes and omits some of them. There are approximately 120,000 clones in the sample; around nine tenths occur only once, and about 5.6% lies in the top ten. The sample here was peripheral blood, taken on day 0 of AZD1222 vaccination. The clonotype comes from an adult in good health. The rearrangement links TRBV18 to TRBJ1-3, with 7 bases fitting TRBD1. The chain's CDR3 is CASSPGTVSGNTIYF. CDR3 sequence (DNA): TGTGCCAGCTCACCAGGGACAGTCTCTGGAAACACCATATATTTT.